Below are 9 T cell receptor beta chains sequenced from a single sample in a study of T cell responses to AZD1222 COVID-19 vaccine. Profiling relied on immunoSEQ multiplex PCR, and the TCRdb table lists in-frame clones only, not all of them. In the table there are roughly 200,000 clones, around 90% of which are singletons. The sample consisted of peripheral blood, taken 28 days after the second dose of the MenACWY control vaccine. The receptor set was obtained from an adult who received the MenACWY meningococcal vaccine as a control.

The chain is built from TRBV3-1 (or the pseudogene TRBV3-2) and TRBJ2-2, with unresolved D. Trimming removed 2 bases from V and 7 bases from J, with 8 bases in between. The CDR3 spans 13 residues. Germline V lookup: CDR1 LGHDT, CDR2 YNNKEL (reference sequence). The CDR3 here is CASSQFQDGELFF. DNA of the CDR3: TGTGCCAGCAGCCAATTCCAGGACGGGGAGCTGTTTTTT.

The chain carries TRBV7-2 and TRBJ1-3; D remains unclear. CDR1 and CDR2 from the germline V gene are SGHTA and FQGNSA. CDR3 size: 15 residues. Trimming removed 1 base at V and 0 bases at J, with 7 bases between. CDR3 protein: CASSLVAASGNTIYF. DNA of the CDR3: TGTGCCAGCAGCTTAGTGGCTGCCTCTGGAAACACCATATATTTT. Full variable domain (remainder filled in from reference TRBV7-2 and TRBJ1-3): GAGVSQSPSNKVTEKGKDVELRCDPISGHTALYWYRQSLGQGLEFLIYFQGNSAPDKSGLPSDRFSAERTGGSVSTLTIQRTQQEDSAVYLCASSLVAASGNTIYFGEGSWLTVV.

On this clone itself: One end of the junction does not line up with germline, which may come from a read error. The chain combines TRBV7-9 with TRBJ1-1; no clear D gene. This CDR3 region has 15 residues. From germline, CDR1 is SEHNR and CDR2 FQNEAQ (reference sequence). CDR3 region: CASSLTTSQNPEAFF. The CDR3 DNA sequence: TGTGCCAGCAGCTTGACGACATCCCAGAACCCTGAAGCTTTCTTT.

The DNA of the CDR3 is TGTGCCAGCAGCCAGGGGCTAGCGGGAGGGCGAGAGGAGCTGTTTTTT. This translates into CASSQGLAGGREELFF. V gene TRBV9 combines with J gene TRBJ2-2, with TRBD2 matching 12 bases. V lost 4 bases, J lost 10 bases, and 11 bases stayed unmatched. This CDR3 comprises 16 residues. Germline-derived CDR1 and CDR2 are SGDLS and YYNGEE.

This chain uses TRBV14 with TRBJ2-7, with D perhaps TRBD2 (7 bases). The CDR3 is 16 residues long. Germline CDR1 SGHDN, CDR2 FVKESK. The germline V and J ends were trimmed by 1 base and 6 bases, with 19 bases remaining between them. The CDR3 loop is CASSQGHREGKCEQYF. The DNA of the CDR3 is TGTGCCAGCAGCCAAGGTCACAGGGAGGGGAAGTGCGAGCAGTACTTC.

Worth noting for this clone: Other DNA sequences from this sample encode an identical CDR3 as well. The J gene is TRBJ1-1, the V gene TRBV6-5; D not resolved. The germline CDR1 and CDR2 sequences are MNHEY and SVGAGI. This CDR3 spans 13 amino acids. The germline V and J ends were trimmed by 5 bases and 2 bases, with 9 bases remaining between them. The CDR3 reads CASSPTGNTEAFF. CDR3 nucleotide sequence: TGTGCCAGCAGTCCAACGGGAAACACTGAAGCTTTCTTT.

The chain joins TRBV11-3 to TRBJ1-2; D perhaps matches TRBD1 (6 bases). The CDR3 has 15 residues. V was pared by 2 bases and J by 7 bases, with 17 bases between. Germline V gene lookup returns CDR1 SGHNT and CDR2 YENEEA. In DNA form, the CDR3 reads TGTGCCAGCAGCTTATTTCACAGGGAATGGAGTGGCTACACCTTC. This gives the protein CASSLFHREWSGYTF.

The chain employs TRBV20-1 and TRBJ2-1; 10 bases fit TRBD2. The CDR3 sequence is 15 residues long. From germline, CDR1 is DFQATT and CDR2 SNEGSKA (reference sequence). V lost 3 bases, J lost 4 bases, and 6 bases stayed unmatched. This chain's CDR3 is CSASPGTSVYNEQFF. The CDR3 DNA sequence: TGCAGTGCTAGTCCCGGGACTAGCGTGTACAATGAGCAGTTCTTC.

This rearrangement joins TRBV2 to TRBJ1-2, with D possibly TRBD1 on 5 matching bases. Trimming left V 7 bases short and J 8 bases short, with 17 bases between. The CDR3 totals 13 residues. Germline CDR1 reads SNHLY; CDR2 reads FYNNEI. CDR3 nucleotide sequence: TGTGCCAGCAAAGGAACTGGGGGTGGAGGCTACACCTTC. Translated: CASKGTGGGGYTF.